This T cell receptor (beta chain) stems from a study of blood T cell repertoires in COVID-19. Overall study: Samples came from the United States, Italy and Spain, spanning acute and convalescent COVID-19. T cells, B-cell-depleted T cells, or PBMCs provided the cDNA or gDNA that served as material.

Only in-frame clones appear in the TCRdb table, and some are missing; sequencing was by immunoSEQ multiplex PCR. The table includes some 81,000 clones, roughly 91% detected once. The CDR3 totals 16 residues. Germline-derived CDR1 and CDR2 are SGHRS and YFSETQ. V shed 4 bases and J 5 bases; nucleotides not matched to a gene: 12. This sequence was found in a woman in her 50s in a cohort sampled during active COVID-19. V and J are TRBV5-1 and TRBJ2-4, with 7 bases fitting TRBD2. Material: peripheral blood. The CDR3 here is CASSPLGGSPENIQYF. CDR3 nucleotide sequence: TGCGCCAGCAGCCCCCTTGGCGGGAGTCCGGAAAACATTCAGTACTTC.